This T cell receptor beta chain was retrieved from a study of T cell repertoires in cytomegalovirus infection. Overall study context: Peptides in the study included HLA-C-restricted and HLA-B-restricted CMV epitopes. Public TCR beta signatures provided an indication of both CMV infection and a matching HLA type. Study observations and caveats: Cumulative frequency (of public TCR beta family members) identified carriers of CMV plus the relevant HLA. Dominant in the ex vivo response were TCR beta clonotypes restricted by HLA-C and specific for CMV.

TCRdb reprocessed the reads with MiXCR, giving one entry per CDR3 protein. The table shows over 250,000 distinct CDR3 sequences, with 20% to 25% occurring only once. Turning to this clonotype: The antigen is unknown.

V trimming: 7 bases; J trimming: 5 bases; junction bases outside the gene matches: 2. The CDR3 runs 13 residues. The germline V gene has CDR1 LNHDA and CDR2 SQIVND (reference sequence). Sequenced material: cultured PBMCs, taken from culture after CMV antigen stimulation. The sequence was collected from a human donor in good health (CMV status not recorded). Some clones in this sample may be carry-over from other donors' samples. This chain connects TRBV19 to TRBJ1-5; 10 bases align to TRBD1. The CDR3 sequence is CASKGTGDQPQHF. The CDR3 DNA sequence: TGTGCCAGTAAGGGGACAGGGGATCAGCCCCAGCATTTT.